This T cell receptor (beta chain) was identified in a study of T cell repertoires in cytomegalovirus infection. Germline CDR1 and CDR2: SGHTA and FQGNSA. The CDR3 runs to 14 residues. V was pared by 1 base and J by 10 bases, with 6 bases of the junction left unmatched. One entry per CDR3 protein, called by TCRdb with MiXCR from the reads. In the table there are about 250,000 distinct CDR3 sequences, about 17% of which are singletons. This clonotype was detected ten times or more. The chain recombines TRBV7-2 with TRBJ2-3; 9 positions agree with TRBD2. Sequencing was done on a sample of CD8+ T cells from PBMCs. This clonotype originated in a human donor in good health (CMV status not recorded). Some clones in this sample may be carry-over from other donors' samples. The CDR3 DNA follows: TGTGCCAGCAGCTTAGGTGCGGGGGGGCGCGCGCAGTATTTT. Residues: CASSLGAGGRAQYF. The full variable domain, rest sourced from reference TRBV7-2 and TRBJ2-3, is GAGVSQSPSNKVTEKGKDVELRCDPISGHTALYWYRQSLGQGLEFLIYFQGNSAPDKSGLPSDRFSAERTGGSVSTLTIQRTQQEDSAVYLCASSLGAGGRAQYFGPGTRLTVL.